These T cell receptor beta chains were read from a single sample in a study of blood T cell repertoires in COVID-19. Produced via immunoSEQ multiplex PCR; TCRdb's table is partial and in-frame only. The sample records 95,000 to 100,000 clones, approximately 90% being singletons. The sample consisted of peripheral blood. These receptor sequences come from a human donor with COVID-19, enrolled during active disease. The donor label of this sample is uncertain. Both conserved end residues are part of each CDR3. The D gene is left open where the match is weak. Size values are once, few and many counts, or a class for expanded clones, and some rows have none.

J,V,size,length,D,DNA,CDR3
TRBJ1-5,TRBV6-5,-,14,-,TGTGCCAGCAGTTACGGGGGGAGCGATCAGCCCCAGCATTTT,CASSYGGSDQPQHF
TRBJ2-7,TRBV3-1/TRBV3-2,-,16,TRBD2,TGTGCCAGCAGCCAACCCCTGGGCGGGAGCTCCTACGAGCAGTACTTC,CASSQPLGGSSYEQYF
TRBJ1-6,TRBV19,-,13,-,TGTGCCAGTAGCCCCTGGGGGGGTTCACCCCTCCACTTT,CASSPWGGSPLHF
TRBJ2-5,TRBV27,-,14,TRBD2,TGTGCCACCAGTTGGGCGGGGGGCGGTGAGACCCAGTACTTC,CATSWAGGGETQYF
TRBJ1-2,TRBV4-1,once,11,-,TGCGCCAGCAGCCAAGGTCTGGGCTACACCTTC,CASSQGLGYTF
TRBJ2-1,TRBV20-1,-,16,TRBD2,TGCAGTGCTAGTTTAGCGGGAGGGTCAACCTACAATGAGCAGTTCTTC,CSASLAGGSTYNEQFF
TRBJ2-3,TRBV24-1,-,11,-,TGTGCCACCAGTGATCTAGATACGCAGTATTTT,CATSDLDTQYF
TRBJ1-4,TRBV6-5,few,15,-,TGTGCCAGCAGCAAACGGGTGGCAACTAATGAAAAACTGTTTTTT,CASSKRVATNEKLFF
TRBJ1-1,TRBV10-3,-,12,-,TGTGCCATCAAAGCGGAGAACACTGAAGCTTTCTTT,CAIKAENTEAFF
TRBJ2-3,TRBV5-8,-,12,-,TGTGCCAGCAGCCTAAGCACAGATACGCAGTATTTT,CASSLSTDTQYF
TRBJ2-1,TRBV13,-,14,TRBD1,TGTGCCAGCAGCGACTCCGGCCAAGGACAGGGGGGGTTCTTC,CASSDSGQGQGGFF
TRBJ1-5,TRBV15,-,12,-,TGTGCCACACAGGGTAGCAATCAGCCCCAGCATTTT,CATQGSNQPQHF
TRBJ2-2,TRBV5-1,-,16,-,TGCGCCAGCGGCCTGGGGGCAAATACGAACACCGGGGAGCTGTTTTTT,CASGLGANTNTGELFF
TRBJ2-1,TRBV5-5,-,13,-,TGTGCCAGCACCGAAGACATCGACAATGAGCAGTTCTTC,CASTEDIDNEQFF
TRBJ1-5,TRBV2,-,14,-,TGTGCCAGCAGTGGGAGACAGGGCAATCAGCCCCAGCATTTT,CASSGRQGNQPQHF
TRBJ1-6,TRBV3-1/TRBV3-2,-,15,-,TGTGCCAGCAGCCAAGAGGAGGGGGGGCAAGCACCCCTCCACTTT,CASSQEEGGQAPLHF
TRBJ1-4,TRBV7-2,-,13,TRBD1,TGTGCCAGCAGCCAGAGGGGGCGGGAAAAACTGTTTTTT,CASSQRGREKLFF
TRBJ1-5,TRBV19,-,11,-,TGTGCGATAACAAATCATCAGCCCCAGCATTTT,CAITNHQPQHF
TRBJ2-1,TRBV11-2,-,14,TRBD2,TGTGCCAGCAGCTTAGCGGGGGGAATCAATGAGCAGTTCTTC,CASSLAGGINEQFF
TRBJ1-4,TRBV2,-,12,-,TGTGCCAGCAGCAGGACAGTTGAAAAACTGTTTTTT,CASSRTVEKLFF
TRBJ2-7,TRBV11-2,-,14,TRBD1,TGTGCCACCAAAGGGACAGGGGGCACCTACGAGCAGTACTTC,CATKGTGGTYEQYF
TRBJ1-2,TRBV5-8,-,16,-,TGTGCCAGCAGCTTGTACCAGGGGTTGAGAAACTATGGCTACACCTTC,CASSLYQGLRNYGYTF
TRBJ2-2,TRBV24-1,-,17,TRBD1,TGTGCCACCAGTGATCCCCAGGGGGCACCGGACACCGGGGAGCTGTTTTTT,CATSDPQGAPDTGELFF
TRBJ2-7,TRBV10-3,-,17,TRBD2,TGTGCCATCAGTCAGACTAGCGGGAGAACCGACTCCTACGAGCAGTACTTC,CAISQTSGRTDSYEQYF
TRBJ2-7,TRBV5-5,once,16,-,TGTGCCAGCAGCCTAGCGACCGGGACAGAGGCCTACGAGCAGTACTTC,CASSLATGTEAYEQYF
TRBJ2-3,TRBV3-1/TRBV3-2,once,16,TRBD2,TGTGCCAGCAGCTCCCGACTAGCGGGGGGATCAGATACGCAGTATTTT,CASSSRLAGGSDTQYF
TRBJ2-1,TRBV30,-,13,TRBD2,TGTGCCTGGAGGACTAGCGGCTACAATGAGCAGTTCTTC,CAWRTSGYNEQFF
TRBJ1-2,TRBV6-6,few,14,TRBD1,TGTGCCAGCAGTTACTCGAACAGGGGGGATGGCTACACCTTC,CASSYSNRGDGYTF
TRBJ1-4,TRBV2,-,13,-,TGTGCCAGCAGTGTTCGAGGAGATGAAAAACTGTTTTTT,CASSVRGDEKLFF
TRBJ1-1,TRBV5-1,-,16,-,TGCGCCAGCAGCTTGGCCAGGAACACCGTGAACACTGAAGCTTTCTTT,CASSLARNTVNTEAFF
TRBJ1-1,TRBV5-1,-,14,TRBD1,TGCGCCAGCAGCTCTCAGGGGGAATCCACTGAAGCTTTCTTT,CASSSQGESTEAFF
TRBJ2-7,TRBV27,-,13,-,TGTGCCAGCAGTTCCCTGGTCCACAGTGAGCAGTACTTC,CASSSLVHSEQYF
TRBJ1-2,TRBV6-1,-,13,-,TGTGCCAGCAGTGAAGCGCCCCCCGGTGGCTACACCTTC,CASSEAPPGGYTF
TRBJ1-6,TRBV3-1/TRBV3-2,-,14,-,TGTGCCAGCAGCCAGAGCAGGGTGGATTCACCCCTCCACTTT,CASSQSRVDSPLHF
TRBJ2-2,TRBV27,-,15,-,TGTGCCAGCAGTTTAAGTTACTCGAACACCGGGGAGCTGTTTTTT,CASSLSYSNTGELFF
TRBJ1-1,TRBV3-1/TRBV3-2,-,14,-,TGTGCCAGCGCTATAACAGGGATGAACACTGAAGCTTTCTTT,CASAITGMNTEAFF
TRBJ1-6,TRBV5-1,-,15,-,TGCGCCAGCAGGGGTATGGGGGCAGAGGGTTCACCCCTCCACTTT,CASRGMGAEGSPLHF
TRBJ1-2,TRBV5-1,-,14,TRBD1,TGCGCCAGCAGCTTGGGACAGGGGGCAGAAGGCTACACCTTC,CASSLGQGAEGYTF
TRBJ2-2,TRBV19,once,17,-,TGTGCCAGTAGGTGGCCAGGGTCAACTGTTAACACCGGGGAGCTGTTTTTT,CASRWPGSTVNTGELFF
TRBJ1-1,TRBV7-3,-,14,-,TGTGCCAGCAGCCCCATCGCGGGGGTGGCTGAAGCTTTCTTT,CASSPIAGVAEAFF
TRBJ2-1,TRBV7-3,-,15,TRBD2,TGTGCCAGCAGCTTTACTAGCGGGGTTTACAATGAGCAGTTCTTC,CASSFTSGVYNEQFF